This T cell receptor (beta chain) comes out of a study of CXCR3-negative and CXCR3-positive naive CD8 T cells. The CDR3 runs 19 residues. Looked up from germline, CDR1 is SGHRS and CDR2 is YFSETQ. The authors made the TRB cDNA libraries by 5' RACE using UMI labels. TCRdb processed the 5' RACE reads again and assigns one entry to each CDR3 protein, with no DNA. The table for this sample gives 150,000 or so distinct CDR3 sequences. The receptor was derived from a human donor in good health. Some clones in this sample may be carry-over from other donors' samples. Sample: naive CXCR3- CD8+ T cells from blood. Subset: CD45RO-CCR7+CD27+CD95- naive CD8+ T cells lacking CXCR3 (TNR3-). V usage is TRBV5-1 and J usage is TRBJ2-3; there is no DNA to check the TCRdb D call of TRBD2. CDR3: CASSPMGLAGALGTDTQYF.